Each of the 25 T cell receptor beta chains below was sequenced from the same sample in a study of blood T cell repertoires in COVID-19 (TCRdb year 2020). The library was made by the immunoSEQ multiplex PCR assay. TCRdb's version of the immuneACCESS table is confined to in-frame rearrangements and falls short of the full clone set. An unresolved V gene accounts for under half of the shortfall where checked; the remainder is of unknown origin. For this sample there are about 190,000 clones; around 90% appear just once. Roughly 0.6% of the sample is held by the ten biggest clonotypes. Specimen: peripheral blood. These receptors were obtained from a man between 50 and 59 years old with acute or convalescent COVID-19.

This chain links TRBV15 with TRBJ1-5; tentatively, D is TRBD1 (6 bases). The CDR3 sequence is 14 residues long. Germline-derived CDR1 and CDR2 are LNHNV and YYDKDF (reference sequence). Trimming took 6 bases from V and 2 from J, leaving 11 bases between them. The CDR3 DNA is TGTGCCACCAGAAAAGGGGGGGGCAATCAGCCCCAGCATTTT. Amino acid sequence: CATRKGGGNQPQHF.

J is TRBJ1-4 and V is TRBV28; TRBD1 agrees at 7 bases. With 5 bases clipped from V and 8 bases from J, the junction kept 11 bases outside the gene matches. Germline lookup yields CDR1 MDHEN and CDR2 SYDVKM. The CDR3 extends over 15 amino acids. CDR3 residues: CASSRGEGGIEKLFF. Written as DNA, the CDR3 is TGTGCCAGCAGTAGGGGGGAAGGGGGCATAGAAAAACTGTTTTTT.

The rearrangement uses TRBV4-3 and TRBJ2-1; D is perhaps TRBD1 (6 bases). Per germline, CDR1 LGHNA and CDR2 YSLEER. V was clipped by 4 bases and J by 6 bases, with 19 bases between them. The CDR3 sequence is 16 residues long. CDR3 region: CASSPDPGHRSNEQFF. The CDR3, as DNA: TGCGCCAGCAGCCCTGATCCGGGACACCGATCCAATGAGCAGTTCTTC.

The rearrangement uses TRBV7-9 and TRBJ1-2, with TRBD1 matching 9 bases. J was trimmed by 13 bases and V by 5 bases; bases with no gene match: 8. Germline CDR1 reads SEHNR; CDR2 reads FQNEAQ (reference sequence). The CDR3 length is 12 residues. The CDR3, as DNA: TGTGCCAGCAGCCCTGGGGACAGGGAGGCCACCTTC. Residues: CASSPGDREATF.

This chain connects TRBV7-2 to TRBJ1-6; D gene uncertain. The CDR3 consists of 14 residues. The V end was cut by 9 bases, the J end by 10 bases, with 19 bases between. Per the germline V gene, CDR1 is SGHTA and CDR2 is FQGNSA. This chain's CDR3 is CASGLWEGGSPLHF. The DNA of the CDR3 is TGTGCCAGTGGCCTGTGGGAGGGTGGATCACCCCTCCACTTT.

V gene TRBV19 combines with J gene TRBJ2-1; 13 bases align to TRBD2. Germline CDR1 is LNHDA and CDR2 is SQIVND (reference sequence). The CDR3 totals 18 residues. With V trimmed by 5 bases and J by 3 bases, 10 bases remained unmatched. The CDR3 DNA sequence: TGTGCCAGTAGTGCCAGCCTCGGGACTAGCGGGAACTACAATGAGCAGTTCTTC. This gives the protein CASSASLGTSGNYNEQFF.

There are a few counts of this clone. The chain employs TRBV27 and TRBJ2-1, with 7 bases fitting TRBD1. The CDR3 sequence is 12 residues long. The V gene end was trimmed by 5 bases and the J gene end by 10 bases; junction bases not matched to a gene: 5. The V gene's germline CDR1 is MNHEY and CDR2 SMNVEV (reference sequence). CDR3 protein: CASSHQDREQFF. Written as DNA, the CDR3 is TGTGCCAGCAGTCACCAGGACAGGGAGCAGTTCTTC.

This clone was recorded once. V gene TRBV7-8 combines with J gene TRBJ1-1; D call uncertain. The V gene's germline CDR1 is SGHVS and CDR2 FQNEAQ. The CDR3 has 15 amino acids. Between the trimmed V and J ends, which lost 5 bases and 4 bases, there was a span of 17 bases. CDR3 in DNA: TGTGCCAGCAGCCCCTTCTCGCGCCTTGGCACTGAAGCTTTCTTT. Residues: CASSPFSRLGTEAFF. The full variable domain, with the rest looked up from reference TRBV7-8 and TRBJ1-1, is GAGVSQSPRYKVAKRGQDVALRCDPISGHVSLFWYQQALGQGPEFLTYFQNEAQLDKSGLPSDRFFAERPEGSVSTLKIQRTQQEDSAVYLCASSPFSRLGTEAFFGQGTRLTVV.

The V call is TRBV4-3, the J call TRBJ2-1; 10 nucleotides match TRBD2. The junction had 10 bases not matched to a gene; V was cut back by 2 bases and J by 3 bases. CDR3 length: 18 residues. CDR1 and CDR2 from the germline V gene are LGHNA and YSLEER. The CDR3 coding sequence is TGCGCCAGCAGCCAAAAGGCCCGAGGACTAGCGGACTACAATGAGCAGTTCTTC. It encodes CASSQKARGLADYNEQFF.

This rearrangement joins TRBV4-3 to TRBJ1-5; D uncertain. CDR1 and CDR2 from the germline V gene are LGHNA and YSLEER. The V gene lost 0 bases and the J gene lost 5 bases, with 11 bases spanning the gap. This CDR3 has 15 amino acids. As DNA, the CDR3 is TGCGCCAGCAGCCAAGATAGAGGTGGTCATCAGCCCCAGCATTTT. The encoded protein is CASSQDRGGHQPQHF.

The V call is TRBV2, the J call TRBJ2-3; 10 bases are shared with TRBD2. The junction had 4 bases not matched to a gene; V was cut back by 6 bases and J by 4 bases. The CDR3 spans 14 residues. Per the germline V gene, CDR1 is SNHLY and CDR2 is FYNNEI. The CDR3 loop reads CASRASGGPDTQYF. The CDR3 region has the DNA TGTGCCAGCAGGGCTAGCGGGGGACCAGATACGCAGTATTTT.

The rearrangement uses TRBV5-5 and TRBJ1-1; 8 nucleotides align to TRBD1. The CDR3 has 14 amino acids. The germline CDR1 and CDR2 sequences are SGHKS and YYEKEE (reference sequence). The V segment lost 4 bases and the J segment 1 base; nucleotides outside the gene matches: 3. CDR3 sequence (DNA): TGTGCCAGCAGCCAAGACAGGGGGAACACTGAAGCTTTCTTT. It is translated as CASSQDRGNTEAFF.

This clone was counted once. The gene calls are TRBV5-1 and TRBJ1-3, with TRBD1 matching 8 bases. J was trimmed by 1 base and V by 3 bases; bases with no gene match: 6. This CDR3 contains 16 residues. Germline lookup yields CDR1 SGHRS and CDR2 YFSETQ. DNA for the CDR3: TGCGCCAGCAGCTCTCAGGGGGCTGCGTCTGGAAACACCATATATTTT. It is translated as CASSSQGAASGNTIYF.

The chain combines TRBV18 with TRBJ2-7; 8 bases align to TRBD1. The CDR3 consists of 16 residues. After removal of 1 base from V and 2 bases from J, the junction contained 7 bases not matched to a gene. Germline CDR1 KGHSH, CDR2 LQKENI. The CDR3 is CASSPRDRMGPYEQYV. The CDR3 bases are TGTGCCAGCTCACCACGGGACAGGATGGGCCCCTACGAGCAGTACGTC.

V usage is TRBV5-1 and J usage is TRBJ1-3; maybe TRBD1 (5 bases). The germline V gene encodes CDR1 SGHRS and CDR2 YFSETQ. Trimming cost V 3 bases and J 4 bases, with 11 bases left between them. The CDR3 runs 14 residues. The CDR3: CASSSPGLGNTIYF. In nucleotides, the CDR3 is TGCGCCAGCAGCTCACCGGGACTGGGAAACACCATATATTTT.

The J gene is TRBJ2-5, the V gene TRBV5-3; D is unclear. TRBV5-3 is assigned to the ORF class and has an uncertain function. Trimming pared 3 bases from V and 14 bases from J, leaving 8 bases between. This CDR3 contains 9 residues. This chain's CDR3 is CARSSFYYF. The CDR3 coding sequence is TGTGCCAGAAGCTCCTTCTACTACTTC.

V usage is TRBV24-1 and J usage is TRBJ1-5; TRBD1 aligns across 11 bases. J gave up 6 bases and V 2 bases, and 8 bases lay outside the gene matches. This CDR3 has 17 residues. Germline V lookup: CDR1 KGHDR, CDR2 SFDVKD. CDR3 DNA: TGTGCCACCAGTGATTCGACGTCGGACAGGGGGCTTCAGCCCCAGCATTTT. This gives the protein CATSDSTSDRGLQPQHF.

This clone is a singleton in its sample. The rearrangement links TRBV11-3 to TRBJ2-1; possibly TRBD2 for D (5 bases). Trimming left V 5 bases short and J 2 bases short, with 13 bases between. The CDR3 is made up of 15 amino acids. Per germline, CDR1 SGHNT and CDR2 YENEEA. In nucleotides, the CDR3 is TGTGCCAGCAGCCCCGACTCGGGAACCTACAATGAGCAGTTCTTC. This sequence encodes CASSPDSGTYNEQFF.

The V and J genes are TRBV7-6 and TRBJ1-5; TRBD1 agrees at 10 bases. Trimming took 5 bases from V and 5 from J; bases not matched to a gene: 18. CDR3 size: 19 residues. Per the germline V gene, CDR1 is SGHVS and CDR2 is FNYEAQ. The CDR3 loop reads CASSVTIKDRDRGYQPQHF. CDR3 nucleotide sequence: TGTGCCAGCAGCGTCACTATAAAAGACCGGGACAGGGGTTATCAGCCCCAGCATTTT.

V is TRBV11-2 and J is TRBJ2-3; 7 nucleotides agree with TRBD1. With 5 bases clipped from V and 1 base from J, the junction kept 6 bases outside the gene matches. The CDR3 totals 15 residues. Germline-derived CDR1 and CDR2 are SGHAT and FQNNGV. This chain's CDR3 is CASSPQGQRTDTQYF. The CDR3 DNA sequence: TGTGCCAGCAGCCCACAGGGACAGCGCACAGATACGCAGTATTTT.

To note about this clone: The sample contains more than one DNA sequence encoding this CDR3. This sequence joins TRBV18 and TRBJ2-1; tentative D call: TRBD1 (5 bases). The CDR3 runs 15 residues. V was cut by 0 bases and J by 2 bases, with 8 bases left in between. Germline values: CDR1 KGHSH, CDR2 LQKENI. The CDR3 sequence is CASSPPGQTYNEQFF. CDR3 in DNA: TGTGCCAGCTCACCACCCGGACAAACCTACAATGAGCAGTTCTTC. Supplemented by reference TRBV18 and TRBJ2-1, the full variable domain reads NAGVMQNPRHLVRRRGQEARLRCSPMKGHSHVYWYRQLPEEGLKFMVYLQKENIIDESGMPKERFSAEFPKEGPSILRIQQVVRGDSAAYFCASSPPGQTYNEQFFGPGTRLTVL.

This chain joins TRBV7-9 and TRBJ1-1; 7 nucleotides agree with TRBD1. CDR1 and CDR2 (germline): SEHNR, FQNEAQ (reference sequence). Unmatched junction bases numbered 3, after V lost 5 bases and J lost 0 bases. The CDR3 length is 14 residues. CDR3 in DNA: TGTGCCAGCAGCCTCGGACAGGTGAACACTGAAGCTTTCTTT. Translating it yields CASSLGQVNTEAFF.

The V call is TRBV24-1, the J call TRBJ2-1, with D perhaps matching TRBD2 (5 bases). This CDR3 region has 15 residues. Trimming removed 4 bases from V and 0 bases from J, with 9 bases in between. Germline assignment: CDR1 KGHDR and CDR2 SFDVKD. The CDR3, as DNA: TGTGCCACCAGTGAGCCCGGGGTCTCCTACAATGAGCAGTTCTTC. Its translation is CATSEPGVSYNEQFF.

The rearrangement links TRBV6-6 to TRBJ1-1, with TRBD1 matching over 11 bases. Germline V gives CDR1 MNHNY, CDR2 SVGAGI (reference sequence). There are 14 residues in the CDR3. Germline trimming cut 5 bases from V and 4 bases from J; bases unmatched to any gene: 3. The CDR3 spells CASSGQGASTEAFF. The CDR3 DNA follows: TGTGCCAGCAGTGGACAGGGGGCTTCCACTGAAGCTTTCTTT.

The chain links TRBV6-5 to TRBJ1-3, with 9 bases fitting TRBD1. CDR3 length: 16 residues. Germline CDR1 and CDR2: MNHEY and SVGAGI. The J segment lost 0 bases and the V segment lost 4 bases, leaving 4 bases of the junction unmatched. CDR3: CASSFNRGLSGNTIYF. The CDR3 DNA follows: TGTGCCAGCAGTTTTAACAGGGGGCTCTCTGGAAACACCATATATTTT.